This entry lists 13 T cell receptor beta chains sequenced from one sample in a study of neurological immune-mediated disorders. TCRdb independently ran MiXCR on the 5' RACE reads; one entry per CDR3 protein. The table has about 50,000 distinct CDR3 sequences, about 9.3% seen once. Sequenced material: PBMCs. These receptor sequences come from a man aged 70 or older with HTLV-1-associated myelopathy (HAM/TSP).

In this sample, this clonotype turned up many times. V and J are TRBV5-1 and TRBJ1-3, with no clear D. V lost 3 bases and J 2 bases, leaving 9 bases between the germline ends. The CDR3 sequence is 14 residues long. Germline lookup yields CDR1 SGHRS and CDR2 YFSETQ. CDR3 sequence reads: CASSYLLAGNTIYF. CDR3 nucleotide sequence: TGCGCCAGCAGCTACCTGTTGGCTGGAAACACCATATATTTT.

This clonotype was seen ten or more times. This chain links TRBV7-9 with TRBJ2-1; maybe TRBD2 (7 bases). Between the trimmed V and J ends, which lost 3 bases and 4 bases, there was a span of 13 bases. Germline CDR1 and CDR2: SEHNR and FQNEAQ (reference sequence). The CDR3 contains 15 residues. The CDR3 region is CASSFVRGGYNEQFF. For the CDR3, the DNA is TGTGCCAGCAGCTTTGTCAGGGGAGGGTACAATGAGCAGTTCTTC. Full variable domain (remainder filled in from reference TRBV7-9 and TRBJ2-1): DTGVSQNPRHKITKRGQNVTFRCDPISEHNRLYWYRQTLGQGPEFLTYFQNEAQLEKSRLLSDRFSAERPKGSFSTLEIQRTEQGDSAMYLCASSFVRGGYNEQFFGPGTRLTVL.

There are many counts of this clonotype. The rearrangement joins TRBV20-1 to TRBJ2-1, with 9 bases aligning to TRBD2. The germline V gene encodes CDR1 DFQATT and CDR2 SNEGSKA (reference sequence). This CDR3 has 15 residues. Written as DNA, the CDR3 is TGCAGCGAGATGGATACTAGCGGGTCCTACAATGAGCAGTTCTTC. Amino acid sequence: CSEMDTSGSYNEQFF.

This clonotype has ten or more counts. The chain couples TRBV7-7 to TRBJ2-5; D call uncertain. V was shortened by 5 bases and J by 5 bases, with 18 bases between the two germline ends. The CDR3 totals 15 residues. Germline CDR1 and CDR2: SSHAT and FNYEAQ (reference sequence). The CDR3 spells CASSHRRGREETQYF. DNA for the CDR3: TGTGCCAGCAGCCATCGCAGAGGACGAGAGGAGACCCAGTACTTC.

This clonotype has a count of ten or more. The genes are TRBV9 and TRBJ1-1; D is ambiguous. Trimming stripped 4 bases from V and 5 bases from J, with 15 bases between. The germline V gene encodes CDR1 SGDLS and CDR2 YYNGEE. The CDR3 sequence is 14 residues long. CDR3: CASSRALTGTEAFF. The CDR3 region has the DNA TGTGCCAGCAGCCGAGCTTTAACGGGGACTGAAGCTTTCTTT.

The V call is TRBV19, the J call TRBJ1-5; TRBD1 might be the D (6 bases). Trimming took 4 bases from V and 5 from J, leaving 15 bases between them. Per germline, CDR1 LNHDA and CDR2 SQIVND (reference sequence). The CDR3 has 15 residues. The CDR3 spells CASSRIRGADQPQHF. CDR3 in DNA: TGTGCCAGTAGTAGGATCAGGGGCGCCGATCAGCCCCAGCATTTT.

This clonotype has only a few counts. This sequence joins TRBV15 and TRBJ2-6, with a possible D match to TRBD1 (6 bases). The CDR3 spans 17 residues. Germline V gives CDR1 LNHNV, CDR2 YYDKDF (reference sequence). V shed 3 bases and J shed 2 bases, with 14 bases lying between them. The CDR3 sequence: CATSRDTYRAGANVLTF. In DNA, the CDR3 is TGTGCCACCAGCAGGGACACCTACAGGGCTGGGGCCAACGTCCTGACTTTC.

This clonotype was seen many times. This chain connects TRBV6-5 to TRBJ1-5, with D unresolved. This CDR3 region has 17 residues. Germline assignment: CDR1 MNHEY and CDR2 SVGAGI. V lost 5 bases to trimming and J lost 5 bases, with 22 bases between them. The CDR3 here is CASSPSGLGPTDQPQHF. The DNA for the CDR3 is TGTGCCAGCAGTCCCTCCGGTTTAGGGCCGACCGATCAGCCCCAGCATTTT.

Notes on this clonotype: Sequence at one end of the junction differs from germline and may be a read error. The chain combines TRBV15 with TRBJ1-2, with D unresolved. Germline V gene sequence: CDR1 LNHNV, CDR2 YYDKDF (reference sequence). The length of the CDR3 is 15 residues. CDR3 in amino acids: CAPSRYIGRERGYTF. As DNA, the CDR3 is TGTGCCCCCAGCAGATATATCGGTCGGGAAAGAGGCTACACCTTC.

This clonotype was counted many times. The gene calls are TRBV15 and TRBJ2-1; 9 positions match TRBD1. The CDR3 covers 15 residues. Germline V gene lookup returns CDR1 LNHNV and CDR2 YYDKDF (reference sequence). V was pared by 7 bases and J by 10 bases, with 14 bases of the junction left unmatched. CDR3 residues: CATKSLGTGNGEQFF. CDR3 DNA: TGTGCCACCAAGTCCCTCGGGACAGGGAATGGCGAGCAGTTCTTC.

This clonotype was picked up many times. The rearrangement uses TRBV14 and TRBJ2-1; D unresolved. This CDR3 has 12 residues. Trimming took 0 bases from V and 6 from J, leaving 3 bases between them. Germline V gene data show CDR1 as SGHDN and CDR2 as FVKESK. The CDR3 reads CASSQEGNEQFF. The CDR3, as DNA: TGTGCCAGCAGCCAAGAAGGCAATGAGCAGTTCTTC.

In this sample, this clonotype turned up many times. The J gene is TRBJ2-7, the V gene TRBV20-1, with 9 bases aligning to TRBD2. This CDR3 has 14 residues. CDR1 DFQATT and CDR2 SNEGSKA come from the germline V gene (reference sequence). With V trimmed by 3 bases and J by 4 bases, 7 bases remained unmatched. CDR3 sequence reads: CSARAGTSKYEQYF. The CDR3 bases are TGCAGTGCTAGGGCCGGGACTAGCAAGTACGAGCAGTACTTC.

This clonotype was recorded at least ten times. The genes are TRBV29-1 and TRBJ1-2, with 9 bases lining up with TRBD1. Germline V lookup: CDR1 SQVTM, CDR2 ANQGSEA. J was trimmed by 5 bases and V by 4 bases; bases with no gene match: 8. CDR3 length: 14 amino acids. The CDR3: CSVGGTGIRYGYTF. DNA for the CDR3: TGCAGCGTTGGCGGGACAGGGATTCGGTATGGCTACACCTTC.